The TCR beta chain under discussion was sequenced for a study of blood T cell repertoires in COVID-19. The protocol was immunoSEQ multiplex PCR, while the TCRdb copy is restricted to in-frame clones and leaves out a portion. The sample shows 150,000 to 200,000 clones, 88% of them seen only once. Germline V CDR1 and CDR2: SGHRS, YFSETQ. The CDR3 totals 15 residues. Trimming shortened V by 4 bases and J by 3 bases, and 16 bases separated the two germline ends. Material for sequencing was peripheral blood. This chain uses TRBV5-1 with TRBJ1-2, with D uncertain. This clonotype was sampled from a woman aged 25 to 39 with acute or convalescent COVID-19. The CDR3 protein is CASSLGPTADYGYTF. The CDR3 DNA reads TGCGCCAGCAGCCTGGGTCCGACGGCGGACTATGGCTACACCTTC.